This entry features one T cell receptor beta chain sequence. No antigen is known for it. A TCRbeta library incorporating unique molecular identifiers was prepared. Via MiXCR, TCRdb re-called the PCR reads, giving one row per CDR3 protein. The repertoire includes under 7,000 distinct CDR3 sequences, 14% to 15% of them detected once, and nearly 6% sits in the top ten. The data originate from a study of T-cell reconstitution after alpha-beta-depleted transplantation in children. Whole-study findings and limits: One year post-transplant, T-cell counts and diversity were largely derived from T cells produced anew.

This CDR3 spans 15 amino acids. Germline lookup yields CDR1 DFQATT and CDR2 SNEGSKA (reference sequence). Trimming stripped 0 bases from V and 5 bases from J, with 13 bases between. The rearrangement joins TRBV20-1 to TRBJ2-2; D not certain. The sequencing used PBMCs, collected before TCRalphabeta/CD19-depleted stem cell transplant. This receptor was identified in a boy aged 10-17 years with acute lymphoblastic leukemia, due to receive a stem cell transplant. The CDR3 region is CSARDPGRETGELFF. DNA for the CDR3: TGCAGTGCTAGAGATCCAGGAAGAGAGACCGGGGAGCTGTTTTTT.